Listed below are T cell receptor beta chains from one sample, sequenced in a study of Tregs in tolerant kidney transplant recipients. Repertoires were generated with immunoSEQ multiplex PCR, while TCRdb's copy carries only in-frame clones and drops some. The sample shows roughly 64,000 clones, 95% to 98% of them seen only once. This specimen was Tregs from blood, taken before the transplant. The receptors here all came from a human donor who received a combined kidney and bone marrow transplant. Both conserved end residues are part of each CDR3. D genes are given only for firm matches. Clone size is stated in some rows and not others, as once, few, many or a class when expanded.

J gene | V gene | D gene | clone size | CDR3 protein | CDR3 DNA
TRBJ1-1 | TRBV5-1 | TRBD1 | NA | CASSYGQAEAFF | TGCGCCAGCAGCTACGGACAGGCAGAAGCTTTCTTT
TRBJ2-1 | TRBV4-1 | NA | once | CASSPQEPRDEQFF | TGCGCCAGCAGCCCCCAAGAGCCCCGGGATGAGCAGTTCTTC
TRBJ1-5 | TRBV21-1 | NA | NA | CASSENTGITGQPQHF | TGTGCCAGCTCTGAAAATACAGGGATTACGGGTCAGCCCCAGCATTTT
TRBJ1-1 | TRBV7-8 | NA | NA | CASTIHWNTEAFF | TGTGCCAGCACCATTCATTGGAACACTGAAGCTTTCTTT
TRBJ2-7 | TRBV9 | TRBD2 | NA | CASSMGLAGDSYEQYF | TGTGCCAGCAGCATGGGACTAGCGGGAGACTCCTACGAGCAGTACTTC
TRBJ2-7 | TRBV30 | NA | NA | CAWSALGVLGVF | TGTGCCTGGAGTGCCCTTGGCGTCCTAGGGGTTTTC
TRBJ1-1 | TRBV7-2 | NA | NA | CASRRAGETEAFF | TGTGCCAGCAGAAGGGCAGGGGAGACTGAAGCTTTCTTT
TRBJ2-3 | TRBV27 | NA | NA | CASSGRVNADTQYF | TGTGCCAGCAGTGGCCGGGTGAACGCAGATACGCAGTATTTT
TRBJ2-5 | TRBV27 | TRBD1 | NA | CASSLTGVETQYF | TGTGCCAGCAGTTTAACAGGGGTAGAGACCCAGTACTTC
TRBJ2-2 | TRBV5-1 | NA | NA | CASSLNTGNTGELFF | TGCGCCAGCAGCCTCAACACAGGGAACACCGGGGAGCTGTTTTTT
TRBJ1-2 | TRBV6-5 | TRBD1 | NA | CASSKGQGADYGYTF | TGTGCCAGCAGTAAAGGACAGGGGGCGGACTATGGCTACACCTTC
TRBJ2-7 | TRBV9 | NA | NA | CASSVGASHTYEQYF | TGTGCCAGCAGCGTAGGGGCCTCCCACACTTACGAGCAGTACTTC
TRBJ1-6 | TRBV27 | TRBD1 | NA | CASKGQGPSPLHF | TGTGCCAGCAAGGGACAGGGTCCTTCACCCCTCCACTTT
TRBJ2-3 | TRBV9 | NA | NA | CASSVGVGGTDTQYF | TGTGCCAGCAGCGTCGGGGTGGGAGGCACAGATACGCAGTATTTT
TRBJ2-1 | TRBV7-2 | NA | NA | CASSLGPVSYNEQFF | TGTGCCAGCAGCTTAGGGCCAGTCTCCTACAATGAGCAGTTCTTC
TRBJ2-1 | TRBV5-6 | NA | once | CASSLWHNEQFF | TGTGCCAGCAGCTTATGGCACAATGAGCAGTTCTTC
TRBJ2-7 | TRBV7-2 | TRBD1 | NA | CASTPRQGSSYEQYF | TGTGCCAGCACCCCTCGACAGGGGAGCTCCTACGAGCAGTACTTC
TRBJ2-7 | TRBV5-6 | NA | once | CASRLLQGYEQYF | TGTGCCAGCAGGCTACTCCAGGGTTACGAGCAGTACTTC
TRBJ1-1 | TRBV9 | NA | NA | CASSFTAGLGTEAFF | TGTGCCAGCAGCTTCACGGCAGGGTTGGGCACTGAAGCTTTCTTT
TRBJ1-2 | TRBV5-1 | TRBD1 | NA | CASSLAGQGNYGYTF | TGCGCCAGCAGCTTGGCGGGACAGGGAAACTATGGCTACACCTTC
TRBJ1-4 | TRBV28 | NA | NA | CASSFDSFNEKLFF | TGTGCCAGCAGCTTCGACTCCTTTAATGAAAAACTGTTTTTT
TRBJ2-1 | TRBV27 | TRBD2 | NA | CASSPSNGAGVYNEQFF | TGTGCCAGCAGCCCCAGTAATGGAGCGGGGGTCTACAATGAGCAGTTCTTC
TRBJ2-5 | TRBV19 | TRBD2 | NA | CASSWRSGGAYKTQYF | TGTGCCAGTAGCTGGCGAAGCGGGGGGGCCTATAAGACCCAGTACTTC
TRBJ1-1 | TRBV6-5 | NA | NA | CAVSGSMNTEAFF | TGTGCCGTTTCGGGATCCATGAACACTGAAGCTTTCTTT
TRBJ2-2 | TRBV15 | NA | NA | CATSIQGGDTGELFF | TGTGCCACCAGCATCCAGGGTGGTGACACCGGGGAGCTGTTTTTT
TRBJ1-2 | TRBV5-6 | NA | NA | CASSTWGLGGYTF | TGTGCCAGCAGCACCTGGGGACTCGGAGGCTACACCTTC
TRBJ2-1 | TRBV10-3 | TRBD2 | NA | CAISGPSGGAPPRNEQFF | TGTGCCATCAGTGGGCCTAGCGGGGGGGCTCCCCCTCGGAATGAGCAGTTCTTC
TRBJ1-2 | TRBV10-3 | TRBD1 | NA | CAISEGGAVYGYTF | TGTGCCATCAGTGAAGGGGGCGCGGTCTATGGCTACACCTTC
TRBJ2-3 | TRBV4-2 | TRBD2 | NA | CASSPLGLAGGLSTDTQYF | TGTGCCAGCAGCCCCCTGGGACTAGCGGGGGGGCTTTCGACAGATACGCAGTATTTT
TRBJ2-7 | TRBV5-5 | NA | NA | CASSYGLAPYEQYF | TGTGCCAGCAGCTATGGACTGGCCCCCTACGAGCAGTACTTC
TRBJ2-2 | TRBV4-1 | TRBD2 | NA | CASSRRGGRNTGELFF | TGCGCCAGCAGCCGACGGGGGGGAAGGAACACCGGGGAGCTGTTTTTT
TRBJ2-5 | TRBV5-4 | NA | NA | CASSLDRFVETQYF | TGTGCCAGCAGCTTGGACAGGTTCGTGGAGACCCAGTACTTC
TRBJ1-2 | TRBV7-8 | NA | NA | CASSPGYGYTF | TGTGCCAGCAGCCCGGGGTATGGCTACACCTTC
TRBJ2-6 | TRBV30 | NA | NA | CAWTRLYSGANVLTF | TGTGCCTGGACAAGACTCTACTCTGGGGCCAACGTCCTGACTTTC
TRBJ2-3 | TRBV4-3 | TRBD1 | NA | CASSRLSGTGADTQYF | TGCGCCAGCAGCCGTTTATCCGGGACAGGAGCAGATACGCAGTATTTT
TRBJ1-1 | TRBV6-6 | TRBD1 | NA | CATRSHRGLTEAFF | TGTGCCACCCGCAGCCACAGGGGTCTCACTGAAGCTTTCTTT
TRBJ2-7 | TRBV30 | NA | NA | CAWSSTVFYEQYF | TGTGCCTGGAGTTCCACTGTCTTCTACGAGCAGTACTTC
TRBJ1-1 | TRBV4-3 | NA | NA | CASSQDLAVNTEAFF | TGCGCCAGCAGCCAAGATCTGGCAGTGAACACTGAAGCTTTCTTT
TRBJ2-6 | TRBV18 | TRBD1 | NA | CASSPRTGDGANVLTF | TGTGCCAGCTCACCCAGGACAGGGGACGGGGCCAACGTCCTGACTTTC